The 6 T cell receptor beta chains below were found in one sample sequenced in a study of shared clonotypes between healthy human individuals. Sequenced by immunoSEQ multiplex PCR; TCRdb stores in-frame clones only, minus some. The table records 650,000 to 700,000 clones, roughly 88% of them present only once. The sequenced sample was memory CD8+ T cells from PBMCs. The subset denotes: CD45RO+ cells pooled with CCR7-negative TemRA cells. The receptors were sampled from a man younger than 35 in good health. Some clones in this sample may be carry-over from other donors' samples.

The chain couples TRBV7-3 to TRBJ2-7, with D unresolved. Trimming shortened V by 7 bases and J by 1 base, and 11 bases separated the two germline ends. CDR3 length equals 13 residues. Germline V CDR1 and CDR2: SGHTA, FQGTGA. The CDR3 here is CASTTPPSYEQYF. The CDR3 DNA reads as TGTGCCAGCACTACACCTCCATCCTACGAGCAGTACTTC.

This clone was counted a single time. The chain combines TRBV7-8 with TRBJ2-5; D is undetermined. Trimming removed 4 bases at V and 5 bases at J, with 8 bases between. This CDR3 has 12 amino acids. The germline gives CDR1 SGHVS, CDR2 FQNEAQ. CDR3: CASSSTWETQYF. CDR3 nucleotides: TGTGCCAGCAGCTCTACCTGGGAGACCCAGTACTTC. Together with reference TRBV7-8 and TRBJ2-5, the CDR3 gives the full variable domain: GAGVSQSPRYKVAKRGQDVALRCDPISGHVSLFWYQQALGQGPEFLTYFQNEAQLDKSGLPSDRFFAERPEGSVSTLKIQRTQQEDSAVYLCASSSTWETQYFGPGTRLLVL.

This chain connects TRBV5-5 to TRBJ1-5, with D possibly being TRBD1 (6 bases). The germline CDR1 and CDR2 sequences are SGHKS and YYEKEE (reference sequence). Trimming stripped 4 bases from V and 6 bases from J, with 14 bases between. The length of the CDR3 is 14 residues. The CDR3 DNA sequence: TGTGCCAGCAGCATAGGGGAGGGGGGTCAGCCCCAGCATTTT. Its translation: CASSIGEGGQPQHF.

This rearrangement joins TRBV7-9 to TRBJ2-5, with 7 bases matching TRBD1. Losses at the gene ends were 2 bases for V and 5 bases for J; bases not matched to a gene: 2. CDR3 length equals 13 residues. Per the germline V gene, CDR1 is SEHNR and CDR2 is FQNEAQ (reference sequence). The CDR3 region is CASSLPRGETQYF. The CDR3 DNA reads as TGTGCCAGCAGCTTACCCAGGGGGGAGACCCAGTACTTC.

This sequence joins TRBV5-1 and TRBJ2-2; 9 bases map to TRBD2. J gave up 0 bases and V 3 bases, and 3 bases lay outside the gene matches. Germline CDR1 reads SGHRS; CDR2 reads YFSETQ. CDR3 length: 16 residues. CDR3 in DNA: TGCGCCAGCAGCTCCGCGGGAGGGACGAACACCGGGGAGCTGTTTTTT. Translation gives CASSSAGGTNTGELFF.

The rearrangement links TRBV29-1 to TRBJ2-3; the D gene could be TRBD1 or TRBD2 (5 bases each). The CDR3 spans 17 residues. CDR1 SQVTM and CDR2 ANQGSEA come from the germline V gene. Trimming took 3 bases from V and 5 from J, leaving 24 bases between them. Here the CDR3 DNA reads TGCAGCGTTGAGGTCGAAGGGACGTTTGGGCGCGGAGATACGCAGTATTTT. Amino acids: CSVEVEGTFGRGDTQYF.